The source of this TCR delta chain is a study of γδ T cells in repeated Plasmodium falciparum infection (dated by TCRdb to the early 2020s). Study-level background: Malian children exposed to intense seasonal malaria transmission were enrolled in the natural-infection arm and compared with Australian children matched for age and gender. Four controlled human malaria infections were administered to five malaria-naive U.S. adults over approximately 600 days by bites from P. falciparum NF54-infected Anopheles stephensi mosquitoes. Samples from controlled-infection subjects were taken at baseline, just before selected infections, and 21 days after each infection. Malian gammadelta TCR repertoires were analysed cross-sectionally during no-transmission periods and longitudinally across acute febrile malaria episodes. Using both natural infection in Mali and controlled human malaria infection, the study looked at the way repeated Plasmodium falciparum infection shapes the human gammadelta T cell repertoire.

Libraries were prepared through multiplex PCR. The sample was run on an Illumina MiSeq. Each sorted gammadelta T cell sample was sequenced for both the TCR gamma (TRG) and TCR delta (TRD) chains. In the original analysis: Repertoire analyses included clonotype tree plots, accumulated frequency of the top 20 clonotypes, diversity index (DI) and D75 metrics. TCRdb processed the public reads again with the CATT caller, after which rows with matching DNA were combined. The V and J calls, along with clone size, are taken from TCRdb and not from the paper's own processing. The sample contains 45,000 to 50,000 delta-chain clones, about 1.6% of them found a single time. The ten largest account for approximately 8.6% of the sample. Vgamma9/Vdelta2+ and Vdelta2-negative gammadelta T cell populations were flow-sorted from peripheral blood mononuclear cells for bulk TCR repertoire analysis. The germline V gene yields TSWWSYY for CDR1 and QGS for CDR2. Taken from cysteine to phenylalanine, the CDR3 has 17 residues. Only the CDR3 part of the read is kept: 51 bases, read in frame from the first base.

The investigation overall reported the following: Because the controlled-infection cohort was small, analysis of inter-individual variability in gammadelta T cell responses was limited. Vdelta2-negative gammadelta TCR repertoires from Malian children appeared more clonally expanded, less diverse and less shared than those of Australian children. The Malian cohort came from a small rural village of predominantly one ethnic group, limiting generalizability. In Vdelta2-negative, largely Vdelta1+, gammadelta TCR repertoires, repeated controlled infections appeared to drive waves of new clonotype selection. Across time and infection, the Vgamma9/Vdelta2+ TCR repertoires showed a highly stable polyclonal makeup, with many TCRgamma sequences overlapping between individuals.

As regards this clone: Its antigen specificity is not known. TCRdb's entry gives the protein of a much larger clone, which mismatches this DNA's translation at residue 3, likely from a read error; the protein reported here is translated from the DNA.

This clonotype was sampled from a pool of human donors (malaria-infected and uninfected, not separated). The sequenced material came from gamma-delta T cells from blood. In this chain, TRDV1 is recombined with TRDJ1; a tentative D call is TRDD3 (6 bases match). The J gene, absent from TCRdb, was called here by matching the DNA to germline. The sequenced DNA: TGTGCTCCTGGGGCGCTACGACGGGCCCGCCTCACCGATAAACTCATCTTT. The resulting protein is CAPGALRRARLTDKLIF.